These 3 T cell receptor beta chains share one sample of origin, sequenced in a study of T cell clones after liver transplantation. Here immunoSEQ multiplex PCR was the method, and the copy in TCRdb shows in-frame clones only, minus some. The sample has more than 7,500 clones; over 75% are singletons. Source: CD8+ T cells from blood, taken before liver transplant. The receptors shown here come from a human donor who received a liver transplant.

The rearrangement joins TRBV7-6 to TRBJ1-1, with D unclear. Germline V CDR1 and CDR2: SGHVS, FNYEAQ. V lost 1 base and J 4 bases, leaving 7 bases between the germline ends. This CDR3 is built from 13 residues. The CDR3 reads CASSLGRTTEAFF. The CDR3 nucleotides read TGTGCCAGCAGCTTAGGCCGCACCACTGAAGCTTTCTTT. Variable domain in full (rest from reference TRBV7-6 and TRBJ1-1): GAGVSQSPRYKVTKRGQDVALRCDPISGHVSLYWYRQALGQGPEFLTYFNYEAQQDKSGLPNDRFSAERPEGSISTLTIQRTEQRDSAMYRCASSLGRTTEAFFGQGTRLTVV.

This sequence joins TRBV5-1 and TRBJ2-5, with unresolved D. There are 11 residues in the CDR3. Trimming removed 3 bases at V and 3 bases at J, with 3 bases between. Germline V gene sequence: CDR1 SGHRS, CDR2 YFSETQ. The CDR3, as DNA: TGCGCCAGCAGCTACGAAGAGACCCAGTACTTC. Protein: CASSYEETQYF.

The rearrangement joins TRBV27 to TRBJ2-1, with D possibly TRBD2 on 6 matching bases. With 7 bases removed from V and 8 bases from J, the gap between germline ends came to 18 bases. Germline CDR1 is MNHEY and CDR2 is SMNVEV (reference sequence). The CDR3 totals 14 residues. CDR3 amino acids: CASTLNPGGYEQFF. CDR3 bases: TGTGCCAGCACTCTCAATCCCGGGGGATATGAGCAGTTCTTC.